Shown below are 4 T cell receptor beta chains from a single sample sequenced in a study of response to subunit inactivated influenza vaccine. TCRdb reanalysed the RT-PCR reads using MiXCR and keeps one entry per CDR3 protein. This sample has hundreds of thousands of distinct CDR3 sequences, with 15% to 17% found just once. The material sequenced was PBMCs from blood, taken 11 to 12 days after vaccination. The receptor set was obtained from a man aged 45 to 65 who received an inactivated influenza vaccine.

The chain carries TRBV5-1 and TRBJ2-1; 8 positions agree with TRBD2. The trim removed 4 bases at V and 9 bases at J, leaving 12 bases unmatched. The CDR3 consists of 15 residues. The germline CDR1 and CDR2 sequences are SGHRS and YFSETQ. The CDR3 sequence: CASSPLTGGSIEQFF. The CDR3 DNA follows: TGCGCCAGCAGCCCTTTGACGGGGGGGTCCATTGAGCAGTTCTTC.

This sequence joins TRBV10-3 and TRBJ2-5; the D gene is possibly TRBD1 (6 bases). The CDR3 sequence is 13 residues long. Germline CDR1 is ENHRY and CDR2 is SYGVKD. Trimming left V 6 bases short and J 2 bases short, with 10 bases between. CDR3 DNA: TGTGCCATCAGGGACAGCGCACAAGAGACCCAGTACTTC. It yields the protein CAIRDSAQETQYF.

This clonotype has only a few counts. The rearrangement joins TRBV29-1 to TRBJ2-5, with 7 bases that match TRBD2. V was clipped by 5 bases and J by 5 bases; unmatched bases: 5. Germline V CDR1 and CDR2: SQVTM, ANQGSEA. The length of the CDR3 is 12 residues. The CDR3 DNA reads TGCAGCGTTCTCCGGGAGGTGGAGACCCAGTACTTC. Translated, it gives CSVLREVETQYF.

This clonotype was seen only a few times. J is TRBJ2-1 and V is TRBV7-2; D may be TRBD2 (6 bases). The CDR3 loop spans 13 amino acids. V was shortened by 4 bases and J by 4 bases, with 8 bases between the two germline ends. The V gene's germline CDR1 is SGHTA and CDR2 FQGNSA. Written as DNA, the CDR3 is TGTGCCAGCAGCTGGGGGGTTTACAATGAGCAGTTCTTC. It encodes CASSWGVYNEQFF.